This T cell receptor (beta chain) was sequenced during a study of blood T cell repertoires in COVID-19. Study summary: The United States, Italy and Spain provided the acute and convalescent COVID-19 samples. From T cells, B-cell-depleted T cells, or PBMCs came the material, which was cDNA or gDNA.

The V gene end was trimmed by 5 bases and the J gene end by 0 bases; junction bases not matched to a gene: 11. The CDR3 runs to 18 residues. The germline gives CDR1 SGHAT, CDR2 FQNNGV. Authors' data handling: Estimated nucleated cell counts came from reference gene primer amplification. Repertoires were generated with immunoSEQ multiplex PCR, while TCRdb's copy carries only in-frame clones and drops some. V and J calls and clone size are as listed in that table; D and trimming were resolved from the DNA. The table lists a few hundred thousand clones, 70% to 90% of them singletons. The source of this sequence is a human donor in a cohort sampled during active COVID-19. J is TRBJ2-3 and V is TRBV11-2, with TRBD2 matching 10 bases. Sequencing was carried out using peripheral blood. Here the CDR3 reads CASSHGRSGGVSTDTQYF. Here the CDR3 DNA reads TGTGCCAGCAGCCACGGACGGAGCGGGGGGGTTAGCACAGATACGCAGTATTTT.